The 10 T cell receptor beta chains presented below share a single source sample, sequenced in a study of T-cell reconstitution after alpha-beta-depleted transplantation in children. The TCRbeta library was prepared with unique molecular identifiers. TCRdb re-derived calls from the PCR reads in MiXCR, one entry per CDR3 protein. Of a few hundred thousand distinct CDR3 sequences detected, roughly 9.1% appear once; the ten largest clones hold approximately 7.6%. Material: PBMCs, obtained before TCRalphabeta/CD19-depleted stem cell transplant. Source of these receptors: a boy in the first two years of life with acute myeloid leukemia, due to receive a stem cell transplant.

This clonotype occurred many times. The V gene is TRBV9, the J gene TRBJ2-5, with 10 nucleotides matching TRBD2. Unmatched junction bases numbered 7, after V lost 0 bases and J lost 2 bases. The germline gives CDR1 SGDLS, CDR2 YYNGEE. This CDR3 is 17 amino acids long. The CDR3 bases are TGTGCCAGCAGCGTAGGAGCGGGAGGGCCGGGGCAAGAGACCCAGTACTTC. Protein: CASSVGAGGPGQETQYF.

In this sample, this clonotype turned up a few times. The rearrangement links TRBV7-9 to TRBJ2-5; D might be TRBD1 or TRBD2, each matching 5 bases. The CDR3 is made up of 15 amino acids. CDR1 is SEHNR, CDR2 FQNEAQ, per germline (reference sequence). Trimming pared 2 bases from V and 5 bases from J, leaving 15 bases between. CDR3 residues: CASSLWSGWGETQYF. The CDR3, as DNA: TGTGCCAGCAGCTTATGGTCCGGGTGGGGGGAGACCCAGTACTTC. Supplemented by reference TRBV7-9 and TRBJ2-5, the full variable domain reads DTGVSQNPRHKITKRGQNVTFRCDPISEHNRLYWYRQTLGQGPEFLTYFQNEAQLEKSRLLSDRFSAERPKGSFSTLEIQRTEQGDSAMYLCASSLWSGWGETQYFGPGTRLLVL.

This clonotype was counted ten times or more. The rearrangement links TRBV29-1 to TRBJ1-1; D gene ambiguous. Trimming shortened V by 6 bases and J by 1 base, and 21 bases separated the two germline ends. Germline lookup yields CDR1 SQVTM and CDR2 ANQGSEA. The CDR3 consists of 16 residues. CDR3 sequence: CSVGGQSFLRNTEAFF. The CDR3 DNA is TGCAGCGTGGGAGGGCAAAGTTTCCTTCGGAACACTGAAGCTTTCTTT.

This clonotype appeared many times. The chain links TRBV5-1 to TRBJ2-2, with 7 bases lining up with TRBD2. Per the germline V gene, CDR1 is SGHRS and CDR2 is YFSETQ. V gave up 0 bases and J gave up 5 bases; unmatched junction bases: 7. The CDR3 covers 16 residues. The CDR3 is CASSLATSLQTGELFF. CDR3 bases: TGCGCCAGCAGCTTGGCGACTAGCCTACAGACCGGGGAGCTGTTTTTT.

This clonotype was picked up many times. The genes are TRBV7-9 and TRBJ2-3, with D unresolved. The ends were cut back, 5 bases at V and 2 bases at J, with 14 bases in the middle. The germline CDR1 and CDR2 sequences are SEHNR and FQNEAQ (reference sequence). The CDR3 length is 15 residues. The CDR3 coding sequence is TGTGCCAGCAGCCCGTCGCGGATACTCACAGATACGCAGTATTTT. This encodes CASSPSRILTDTQYF.

Note on this clonotype: A much larger clone sits a single nucleotide away, making a read error possible. This chain connects TRBV10-3 to TRBJ2-7, with 10 bases identical to TRBD2. V was clipped by 5 bases and J by 5 bases; unmatched bases: 6. This CDR3 is 14 amino acids long. Germline assignment: CDR1 ENHRY and CDR2 SYGVKD. CDR3 sequence (DNA): TGTGCCATCAGTCGAGCGGGAGGGACCAACGAGCAGTACTTC. Translation gives CAISRAGGTNEQYF.

This clonotype has a count of ten or more. The V gene is TRBV7-2, the J gene TRBJ2-1; D is tentatively TRBD1 or TRBD2 (5 bases each). CDR1 is SGHTA and CDR2 is FQGNSA in the germline V gene. The CDR3 totals 14 residues. Trimming left V 5 bases short and J 9 bases short, with 17 bases between. CDR3 sequence reads: CASSPIRGPGEQFF. CDR3 DNA sequence: TGTGCCAGCAGCCCTATTCGGGGCCCTGGTGAGCAGTTCTTC.

In its sample, this clonotype was seen many times. CDR3: CASSIGAAREETQYF. CDR3 DNA: TGTGCCAGTAGTATTGGGGCGGCGCGAGAAGAGACCCAGTACTTC. The rearrangement links TRBV19 to TRBJ2-5, with D perhaps matching TRBD1 (5 bases). Germline V gene data show CDR1 as LNHDA and CDR2 as SQIVND (reference sequence). V lost 3 bases to trimming and J lost 3 bases, with 14 bases between them. The CDR3 contains 15 residues.

This clonotype was seen a few times. This chain links TRBV12-3 or TRBV12-4 with TRBJ2-1; 8 positions match TRBD2. The trim removed 3 bases at V and 10 bases at J, leaving 8 bases unmatched. There are 14 residues in the CDR3. CDR3 sequence reads: CASSFGAGVDEQFF. For the CDR3, the DNA is TGTGCCAGCAGTTTTGGAGCGGGAGTGGACGAGCAGTTCTTC.

This clonotype was recorded at least ten times. The chain is built from TRBV20-1 and TRBJ2-5; TRBD2 is a possible D gene (5 bases). Germline V gene lookup returns CDR1 DFQATT and CDR2 SNEGSKA (reference sequence). V was trimmed by 6 bases and J by 1 base, leaving 21 bases between them. This CDR3 spans 16 amino acids. This CDR3 reads CSALNGVTETQETQYF. In nucleotides, the CDR3 is TGCAGTGCCCTTAACGGGGTTACAGAGACCCAAGAGACCCAGTACTTC.